A single sample gave rise to the 9 T cell receptor beta chains below, sequenced in a study of radiotherapy plus CTLA-4 blockade in lung cancer. Sequencing was performed with immunoSEQ multiplex PCR; in TCRdb, only in-frame clones are kept and a portion is missing. This table has some 73,000 clones, roughly 79% appearing once. The specimen was peripheral blood, collected from a patient treated with radiotherapy plus ipilimumab. These receptors originate from a human donor with non-small cell lung cancer whose response to radiotherapy plus ipilimumab could not be evaluated. Some clones in this sample may be carry-over from other donors' samples.

This sequence joins TRBV27 and TRBJ2-3; TRBD1 matches 8 bases. Germline CDR1 reads MNHEY; CDR2 reads SMNVEV (reference sequence). The ends lost 2 bases at V and 3 bases at J; junction bases unmatched: 4. The CDR3 runs to 15 residues. CDR3 bases: TGTGCCAGCAGTTTACTCGACAGGGGTACAGATACGCAGTATTTT. This codes for CASSLLDRGTDTQYF.

This clone was seen a handful of times. The CDR3 DNA is TGTGCCAGCAGCTTCGCCCCGGGGATACGAAAGACTAACGAGCAGTACTTC. Protein sequence: CASSFAPGIRKTNEQYF. J is TRBJ2-7 and V is TRBV7-9; D perhaps matches TRBD2 (5 bases). Germline V gene data show CDR1 as SEHNR and CDR2 as FQNEAQ (reference sequence). There are 17 residues in the CDR3. Trimming shortened V by 3 bases and J by 5 bases, and 23 bases separated the two germline ends.

The V and J genes are TRBV7-3 and TRBJ2-1; TRBD1 matches at 8 bases. V trimming: 5 bases; J trimming: 1 base; junction bases outside the gene matches: 4. Germline lookup yields CDR1 SGHTA and CDR2 FQGTGA. The CDR3 is made up of 15 amino acids. In DNA, the CDR3 is TGTGCCAGCAGCGTCGACAGGGGTTCCTACAATGAGCAGTTCTTC. Its translation is CASSVDRGSYNEQFF.

The CDR3 coding sequence is TGTGCCAGCAGCTTGGGCGTATACACAGATACGCAGTATTTT. This encodes CASSLGVYTDTQYF. V and J are TRBV5-6 and TRBJ2-3; no clear D. Germline V gives CDR1 SGHDT, CDR2 YYEEEE. The CDR3 length is 14 residues. Trimming took 0 bases from V and 2 from J, leaving 7 bases between them.

This clone appeared once. This chain joins TRBV5-1 and TRBJ2-5; perhaps TRBD2 as D (5 bases). Trimming took off 4 bases at V and 4 bases at J, with 17 bases between the two ends. Germline V gene sequence: CDR1 SGHRS, CDR2 YFSETQ. This CDR3 region has 15 residues. CDR3 amino acids: CASSPAFGAAETQYF. In nucleotides, the CDR3 is TGCGCCAGCAGCCCCGCATTCGGAGCGGCAGAGACCCAGTACTTC.

This sequence joins TRBV5-4 and TRBJ2-5, with a tentative D call TRBD1 (6 bases). The V end was cut by 1 base, the J end by 2 bases, with 6 bases between. This CDR3 is built from 13 residues. Germline CDR1 is SGHNT and CDR2 is YYREEE (reference sequence). CDR3 nucleotide sequence: TGTGCCAGCAGCTTGAGGGGGCAAGAGACCCAGTACTTC. Protein sequence: CASSLRGQETQYF.

This chain joins TRBV19 and TRBJ1-5, with TRBD1 matching 11 bases. The CDR3 contains 14 residues. Germline CDR1 and CDR2: LNHDA and SQIVND (reference sequence). After removal of 5 bases from V and 16 bases from J, the junction contained 13 bases not matched to a gene. CDR3 DNA sequence: TGTGCCAGTAGTCGGACAGGGGGCGCTTGGAGGCCCCATTTT. Amino acids: CASSRTGGAWRPHF.

The chain uses TRBV10-3 and TRBJ1-1; 8 bases map to TRBD1. CDR3 length: 13 amino acids. Germline V CDR1 and CDR2: ENHRY, SYGVKD. J lost 6 bases, V lost 4 bases, and 4 bases had no gene match. The CDR3 region has the DNA TGTGCCATCAGTGTGACAGGGGACGCTGAAGCTTTCTTT. Protein product: CAISVTGDAEAFF.

The chain uses TRBV28 and TRBJ2-3; the D is unclear. The length of the CDR3 is 13 residues. With 7 bases removed from V and 5 bases from J, the gap between germline ends came to 13 bases. Germline lookup yields CDR1 MDHEN and CDR2 SYDVKM. The CDR3 reads CASTPFSRDTQYF. The CDR3 bases are TGTGCCAGCACCCCTTTTTCTCGAGATACGCAGTATTTT.